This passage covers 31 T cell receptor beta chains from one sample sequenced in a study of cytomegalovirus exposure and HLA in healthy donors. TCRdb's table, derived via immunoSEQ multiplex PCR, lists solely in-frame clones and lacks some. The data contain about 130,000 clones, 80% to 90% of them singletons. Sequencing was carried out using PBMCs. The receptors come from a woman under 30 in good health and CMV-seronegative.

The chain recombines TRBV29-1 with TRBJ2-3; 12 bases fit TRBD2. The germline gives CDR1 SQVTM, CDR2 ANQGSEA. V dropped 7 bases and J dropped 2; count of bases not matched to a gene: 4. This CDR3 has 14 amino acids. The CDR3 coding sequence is TGCAGCGACCGGACTAGCGGGACCACAGATACGCAGTATTTT. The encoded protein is CSDRTSGTTDTQYF.

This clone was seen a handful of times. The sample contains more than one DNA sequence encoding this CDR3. In DNA form, the CDR3 reads TGTGCCAGCAGTCCGCGGGGTAATCAGCCCCAGCATTTT. This sequence encodes CASSPRGNQPQHF. The chain joins TRBV27 to TRBJ1-5; D is uncertain. Trimming pared 5 bases from V and 4 bases from J, leaving 9 bases between. The length of the CDR3 is 13 residues. Germline V gene data show CDR1 as MNHEY and CDR2 as SMNVEV (reference sequence).

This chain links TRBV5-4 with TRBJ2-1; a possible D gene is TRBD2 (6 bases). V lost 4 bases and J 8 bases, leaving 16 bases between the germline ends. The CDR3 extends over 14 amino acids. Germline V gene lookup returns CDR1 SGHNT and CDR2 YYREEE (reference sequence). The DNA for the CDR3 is TGTGCCAGCAGCACCGGACTAAGCGATGATGAGCAGTTCTTC. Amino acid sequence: CASSTGLSDDEQFF.

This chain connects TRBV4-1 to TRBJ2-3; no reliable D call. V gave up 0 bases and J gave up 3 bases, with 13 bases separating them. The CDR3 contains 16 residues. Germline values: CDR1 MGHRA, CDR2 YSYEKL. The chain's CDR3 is CASSQDPGTKTDTQYF. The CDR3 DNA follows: TGCGCCAGCAGCCAAGACCCGGGTACTAAGACAGATACGCAGTATTTT.

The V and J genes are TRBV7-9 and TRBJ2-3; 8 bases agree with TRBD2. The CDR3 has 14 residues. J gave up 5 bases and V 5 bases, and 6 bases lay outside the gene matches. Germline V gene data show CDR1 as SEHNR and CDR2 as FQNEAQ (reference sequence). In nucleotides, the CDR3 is TGTGCCAGCAGCACCAGCGGGGGACAAGATACGCAGTATTTT. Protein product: CASSTSGGQDTQYF.

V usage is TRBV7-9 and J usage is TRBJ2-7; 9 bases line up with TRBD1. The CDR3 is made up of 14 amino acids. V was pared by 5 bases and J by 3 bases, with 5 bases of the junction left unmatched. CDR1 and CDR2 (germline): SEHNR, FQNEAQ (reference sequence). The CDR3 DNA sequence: TGTGCCAGCAGCCCACGGGACAGGGTCTACGAGCAGTACTTC. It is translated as CASSPRDRVYEQYF. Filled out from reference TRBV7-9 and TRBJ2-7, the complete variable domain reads DTGVSQNPRHKITKRGQNVTFRCDPISEHNRLYWYRQTLGQGPEFLTYFQNEAQLEKSRLLSDRFSAERPKGSFSTLEIQRTEQGDSAMYLCASSPRDRVYEQYFGPGTRLTVT.

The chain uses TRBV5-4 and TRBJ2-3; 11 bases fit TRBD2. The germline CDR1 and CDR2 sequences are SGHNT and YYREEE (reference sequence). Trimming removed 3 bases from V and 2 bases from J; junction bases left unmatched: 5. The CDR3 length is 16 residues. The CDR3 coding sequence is TGTGCCAGCAGCTCGGGGACTAGCGGTTACACAGATACGCAGTATTTT. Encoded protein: CASSSGTSGYTDTQYF.

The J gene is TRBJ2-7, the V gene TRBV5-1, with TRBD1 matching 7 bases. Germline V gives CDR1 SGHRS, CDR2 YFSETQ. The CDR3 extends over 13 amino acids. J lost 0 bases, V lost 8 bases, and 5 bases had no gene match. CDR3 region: CASSDRSSYEQYF. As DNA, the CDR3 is TGCGCCAGTTCGGACAGGAGCTCCTACGAGCAGTACTTC.

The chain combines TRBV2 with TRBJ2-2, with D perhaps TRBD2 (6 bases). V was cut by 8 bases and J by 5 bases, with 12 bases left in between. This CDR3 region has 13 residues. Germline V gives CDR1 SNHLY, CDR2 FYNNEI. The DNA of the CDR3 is TGTGCCAGCTGGAATCGGGGGACCGGGGAGCTGTTTTTT. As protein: CASWNRGTGELFF.

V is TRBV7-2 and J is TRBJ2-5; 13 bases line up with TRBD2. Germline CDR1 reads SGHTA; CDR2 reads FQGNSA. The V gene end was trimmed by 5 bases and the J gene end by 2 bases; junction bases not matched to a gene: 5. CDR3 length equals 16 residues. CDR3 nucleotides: TGTGCCAGCAGCGGTACTAGCGGGGGGGGTCAAGAGACCCAGTACTTC. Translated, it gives CASSGTSGGGQETQYF.

CDR3: CASITFQGNRSLSYEQYF. CDR3 bases: TGCGCCAGCATCACGTTTCAGGGGAATCGGTCCCTTTCCTACGAGCAGTACTTC. This chain uses TRBV10-1 with TRBJ2-7, with D tentatively TRBD1 (6 bases). V lost 7 bases to trimming and J lost 1 base, with 26 bases between them. The CDR3 length is 18 residues. Looked up from germline, CDR1 is WNHNN and CDR2 is SYGVQD (reference sequence).

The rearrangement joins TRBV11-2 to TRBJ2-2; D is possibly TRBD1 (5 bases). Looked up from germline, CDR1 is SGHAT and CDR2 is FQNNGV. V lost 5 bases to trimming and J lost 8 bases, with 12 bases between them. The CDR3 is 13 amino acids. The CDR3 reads CASSPFSGGELFF. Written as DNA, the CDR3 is TGTGCCAGCAGCCCTTTTTCAGGGGGGGAGCTGTTTTTT.

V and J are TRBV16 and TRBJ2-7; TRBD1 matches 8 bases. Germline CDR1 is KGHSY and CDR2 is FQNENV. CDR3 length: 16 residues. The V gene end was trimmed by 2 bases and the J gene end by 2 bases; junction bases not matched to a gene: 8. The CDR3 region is CASSQATGGDTYEQYF. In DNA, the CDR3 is TGTGCCAGCAGCCAAGCCACAGGGGGTGATACCTACGAGCAGTACTTC. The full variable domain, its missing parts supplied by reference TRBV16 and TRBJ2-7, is GEEVAQTPKHLVRGEGQKAKLYCAPIKGHSYVFWYQQVLKNEFKFLISFQNENVFDETGMPKERFSAKCLPNSPCSLEIQATKLEDSAVYFCASSQATGGDTYEQYFGPGTRLTVT.

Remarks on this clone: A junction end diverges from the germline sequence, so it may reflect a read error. CDR3 nucleotide sequence: TGTGCCAGCTCACCACCCTCCGGAGACAGGGGGATCTTT. It yields the protein CASSPPSGDRGIF. The rearrangement joins TRBV18 to TRBJ1-1; 9 bases are a match to TRBD1. Germline V gene sequence: CDR1 KGHSH, CDR2 LQKENI. The CDR3 consists of 13 residues.

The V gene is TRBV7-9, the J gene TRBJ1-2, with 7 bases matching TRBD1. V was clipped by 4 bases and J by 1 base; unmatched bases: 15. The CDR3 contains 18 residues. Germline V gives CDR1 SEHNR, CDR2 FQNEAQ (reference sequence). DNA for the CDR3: TGTGCCAGCAGCTCCCGCGATGCGACAGGGCCTTTTAACTATGGCTACACCTTC. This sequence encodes CASSSRDATGPFNYGYTF.

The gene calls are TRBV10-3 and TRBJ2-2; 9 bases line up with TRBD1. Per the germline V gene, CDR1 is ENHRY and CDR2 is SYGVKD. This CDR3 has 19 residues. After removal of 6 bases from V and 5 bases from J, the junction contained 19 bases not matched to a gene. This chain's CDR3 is CAISEPPYGQGRMTGELFF. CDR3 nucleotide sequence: TGTGCCATCAGCGAGCCGCCGTACGGACAGGGGAGAATGACCGGGGAGCTGTTTTTT.

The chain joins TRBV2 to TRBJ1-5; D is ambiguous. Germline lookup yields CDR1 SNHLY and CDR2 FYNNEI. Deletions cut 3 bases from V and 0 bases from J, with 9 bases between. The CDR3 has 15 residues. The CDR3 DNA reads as TGTGCCAGCAGTGATTGGCAGGATAGCAATCAGCCCCAGCATTTT. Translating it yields CASSDWQDSNQPQHF.

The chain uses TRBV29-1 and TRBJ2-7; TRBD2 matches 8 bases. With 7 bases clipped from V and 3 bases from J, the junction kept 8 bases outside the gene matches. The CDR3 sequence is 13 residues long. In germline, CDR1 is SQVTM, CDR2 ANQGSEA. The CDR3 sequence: CSAGGENRYEQYF. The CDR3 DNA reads TGCAGCGCGGGGGGGGAGAACCGCTACGAGCAGTACTTC.

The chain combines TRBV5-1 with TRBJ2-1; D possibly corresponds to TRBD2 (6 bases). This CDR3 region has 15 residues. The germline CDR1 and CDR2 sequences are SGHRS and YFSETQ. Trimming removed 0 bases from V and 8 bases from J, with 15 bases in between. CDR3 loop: CASSLVGLPGDEQFF. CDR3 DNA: TGCGCCAGCAGCTTGGTAGGACTACCTGGGGATGAGCAGTTCTTC.

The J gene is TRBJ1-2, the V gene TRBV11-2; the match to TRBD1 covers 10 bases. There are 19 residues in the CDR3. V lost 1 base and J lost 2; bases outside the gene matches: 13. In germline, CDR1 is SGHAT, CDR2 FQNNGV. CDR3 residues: CASSLAGTGAGSLNYGYTF. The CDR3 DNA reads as TGTGCCAGCAGCTTAGCCGGGACAGGGGCCGGCTCGTTAAACTATGGCTACACCTTC.

CDR3 protein: CASSLGLRGSTEAFF. In nucleotides, the CDR3 is TGTGCCAGCAGCTTAGGCCTTCGGGGGTCCACTGAAGCTTTCTTT. V and J are TRBV13 and TRBJ1-1, with D tentatively TRBD1 (5 bases). The CDR3 is 15 amino acids. V was cut by 0 bases and J by 4 bases, with 12 bases left in between. CDR1 PRHDT and CDR2 FYEKMQ come from the germline V gene (reference sequence). Drawing the rest from reference TRBV13 and TRBJ1-1, the complete variable domain is AAGVIQSPRHLIKEKRETATLKCYPIPRHDTVYWYQQGPGQDPQFLISFYEKMQSDKGSIPDRFSAQQFSDYHSELNMSSLELGDSALYFCASSLGLRGSTEAFFGQGTRLTVV.

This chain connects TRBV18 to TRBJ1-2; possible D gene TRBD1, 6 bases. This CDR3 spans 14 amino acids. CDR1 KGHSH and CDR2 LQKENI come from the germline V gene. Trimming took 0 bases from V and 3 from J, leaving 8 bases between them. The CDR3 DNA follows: TGTGCCAGCTCACCACCGGGGGCAGACTATGGCTACACCTTC. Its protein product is CASSPPGADYGYTF.

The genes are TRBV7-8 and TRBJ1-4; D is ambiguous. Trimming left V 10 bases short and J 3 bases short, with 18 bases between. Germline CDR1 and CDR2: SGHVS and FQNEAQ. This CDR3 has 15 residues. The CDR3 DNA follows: TGTGCCACCTCGAAGGCGGGTTCAGCTAATGAAAAACTGTTTTTT. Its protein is CATSKAGSANEKLFF.

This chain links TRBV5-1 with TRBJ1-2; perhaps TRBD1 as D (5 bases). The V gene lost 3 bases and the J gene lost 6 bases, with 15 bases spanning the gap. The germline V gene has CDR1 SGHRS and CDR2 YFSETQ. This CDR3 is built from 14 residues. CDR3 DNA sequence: TGCGCCAGCAGCTCCTCAGGGTCTTCGGATGGCTACACCTTC. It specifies CASSSSGSSDGYTF.

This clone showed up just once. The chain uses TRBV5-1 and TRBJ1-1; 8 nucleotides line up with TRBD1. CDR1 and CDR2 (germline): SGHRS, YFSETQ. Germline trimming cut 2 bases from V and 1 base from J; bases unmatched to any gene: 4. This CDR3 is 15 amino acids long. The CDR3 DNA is TGCGCCAGCAGCTTTGGACAGGGCCAGAACACTGAAGCTTTCTTT. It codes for CASSFGQGQNTEAFF.

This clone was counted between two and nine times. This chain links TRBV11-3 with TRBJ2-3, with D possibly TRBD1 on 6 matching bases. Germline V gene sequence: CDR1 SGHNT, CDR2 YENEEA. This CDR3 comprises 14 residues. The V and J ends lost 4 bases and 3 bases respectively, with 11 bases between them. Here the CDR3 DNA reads TGTGCCAGCAGCTCGGCCAGGGGAACAGATACGCAGTATTTT. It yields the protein CASSSARGTDTQYF.

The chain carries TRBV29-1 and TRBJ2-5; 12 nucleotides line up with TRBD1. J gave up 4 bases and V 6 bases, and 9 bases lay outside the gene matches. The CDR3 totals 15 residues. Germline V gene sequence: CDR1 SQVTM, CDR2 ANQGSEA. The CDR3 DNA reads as TGCAGCGTCCTCGGGACAGGGGGCTTTCGAGAGACCCAGTACTTC. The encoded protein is CSVLGTGGFRETQYF.

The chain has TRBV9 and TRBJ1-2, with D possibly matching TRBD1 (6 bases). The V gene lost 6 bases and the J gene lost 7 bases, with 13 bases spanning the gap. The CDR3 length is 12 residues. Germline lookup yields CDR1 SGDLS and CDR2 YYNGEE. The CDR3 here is CASKGGGAGYTF. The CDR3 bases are TGTGCCAGCAAAGGTGGGGGGGCTGGCTACACCTTC.

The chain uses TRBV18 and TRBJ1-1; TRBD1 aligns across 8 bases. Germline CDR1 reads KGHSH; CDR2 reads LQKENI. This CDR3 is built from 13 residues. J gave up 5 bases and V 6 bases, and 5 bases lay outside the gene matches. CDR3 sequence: CASSPQGATEAFF. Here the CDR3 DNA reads TGTGCCAGCTCTCCCCAGGGGGCGACTGAAGCTTTCTTT.

This chain's CDR3 is CASSSDRTSGRADTQYF. CDR3 sequence (DNA): TGCGCCAGCAGCTCCGACCGGACTAGCGGGAGGGCAGATACGCAGTATTTT. The chain is built from TRBV5-1 and TRBJ2-3; TRBD2 aligns across 15 bases. The CDR3 is 17 amino acids. With V trimmed by 3 bases and J by 4 bases, 6 bases remained unmatched. From germline, CDR1 is SGHRS and CDR2 YFSETQ.

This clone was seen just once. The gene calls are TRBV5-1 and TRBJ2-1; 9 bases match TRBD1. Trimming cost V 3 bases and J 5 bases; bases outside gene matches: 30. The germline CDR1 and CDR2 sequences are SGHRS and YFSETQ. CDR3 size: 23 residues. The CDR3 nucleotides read TGCGCCAGCAGCTCCGACCAACCTAGGGGACAGGGCGTTAAGAGCCTTTCGCACAATGAGCAGTTCTTC. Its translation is CASSSDQPRGQGVKSLSHNEQFF.